These 2 T cell receptor beta chains were all obtained from the same sample, sequenced in a study of cytomegalovirus exposure and HLA in healthy donors. This PCR relied on a set of 60 Vbeta primers and 13 Jbeta primers. Sequencing was performed with immunoSEQ multiplex PCR; in TCRdb, only in-frame clones are kept and a portion is missing. The sample has approximately 150,000 clones, more than 60% seen once. Sequencing was carried out using PBMCs. The receptors stem from a female donor in good health and CMV-seronegative.

The chain links TRBV9 to TRBJ2-1, with TRBD2 identical over 8 bases. Germline lookup yields CDR1 SGDLS and CDR2 YYNGEE. The V segment lost 3 bases and the J segment 4 bases; nucleotides outside the gene matches: 9. The CDR3 loop spans 16 amino acids. The chain's CDR3 is CASSARAGGGYNEQFF. Here the CDR3 DNA reads TGTGCCAGCAGCGCACGGGCGGGGGGCGGATACAATGAGCAGTTCTTC.

The chain employs TRBV6-6 and TRBJ2-7, with D possibly being TRBD2 (6 bases). Germline CDR1 is MNHNY and CDR2 is SVGAGI (reference sequence). The CDR3 is 10 amino acids. CDR3 bases: TGTGCGGTAGGGGAGGTCGAGCAGTACTTC. The encoded protein is CAVGEVEQYF.